These 2 T cell receptor beta chains were sequenced from one sample in a study of OX40 agonist ivuxolimab in advanced cancers. Sequencing used immunoSEQ multiplex PCR; TCRdb keeps in-frame clones, though not all of them. The sample lists approximately 61,000 clones, about 90% occurring once. Material: CD4+ or CD8+ T cells sorted from blood, obtained in a trial of the OX40 agonist ivuxolimab. The receptors here all came from an adult with an advanced solid tumor such as melanoma, head and neck, liver or kidney cancer.

This rearrangement joins TRBV14 to TRBJ2-2; 8 bases line up with TRBD1. The CDR3 is made up of 17 amino acids. V gave up 1 base and J gave up 4 bases; unmatched junction bases: 8. Germline V gives CDR1 SGHDN, CDR2 FVKESK. Here the CDR3 DNA reads TGTGCCAGCAGCCAAGTGAGGGGGACAGGCGGCACCGGGGAGCTGTTTTTT. This sequence encodes CASSQVRGTGGTGELFF.

The V and J genes are TRBV5-4 and TRBJ2-3; D is perhaps TRBD2 (6 bases). Trimming stripped 2 bases from V and 2 bases from J, with 9 bases between. The CDR3 extends over 14 amino acids. CDR1 is SGHNT, CDR2 YYREEE, per germline (reference sequence). The CDR3 DNA reads as TGTGCCAGCAGCTTCCGACTAGACACAGATACGCAGTATTTT. Its protein is CASSFRLDTDTQYF.